These T cell receptor beta chains were read from a single sample in a study of T cells in Graves' hyperthyroidism and ophthalmopathy. TCRdb reanalysed the multiplex PCR reads using MiXCR and keeps one entry per CDR3 protein. The table includes about 400,000 distinct CDR3 sequences, roughly 15% detected once. The sequencing sample was made of blood. These receptors all come from a woman aged 55-70 years with Graves' ophthalmopathy. Both conserved end residues are part of each CDR3. D genes are given only for firm matches. Clone size is not always given. Where it is, it says once, few, many or a class for expanded clones.

J gene | V gene | D gene | clone size | CDR3 protein | CDR3 DNA
TRBJ2-7 | TRBV20-1 | TRBD1 | many | CSAPKTGALYEQYF | TGCAGTGCACCGAAGACAGGGGCTTTATACGAGCAGTACTTC
TRBJ2-1 | TRBV7-9 | TRBD1 | many | CASSTTGGGPSQFF | TGTGCCAGCAGCACAACAGGGGGCGGGCCCAGCCAGTTCTTC
TRBJ1-1 | TRBV3-1 | - | few | CASSQVAQQGHGGYTEAFF | TGTGCCAGCAGCCAAGTGGCCCAGCAGGGCCACGGGGGCTACACTGAAGCTTTCTTT
TRBJ2-2 | TRBV19 | TRBD2 | few | CASSMLAASGYTGELFF | TGTGCCAGTAGTATGTTAGCGGCTAGCGGTTACACCGGGGAGCTGTTTTTT
TRBJ2-7 | TRBV29-1 | TRBD1 | - | CSVEWAGTGIGQYF | TGCAGCGTTGAATGGGCAGGGACAGGGATAGGGCAGTACTTC
TRBJ2-2 | TRBV3-1 | - | many | CASSHGGPTGELFF | TGTGCCAGCAGCCACGGAGGGCCCACCGGGGAGCTGTTTTTT
TRBJ2-7 | TRBV28 | TRBD2 | many | CASSSARTSGSLDEQYF | TGTGCCAGCAGTTCAGCCCGGACTAGCGGGAGCCTTGACGAGCAGTACTTC
TRBJ2-3 | TRBV5-1 | TRBD1 | - | CANSHGQGPDTQYF | TGCGCCAACAGCCATGGACAGGGCCCAGATACGCAGTATTTT
TRBJ2-5 | TRBV12-3/TRBV12-4 | TRBD2 | many | CASSLFGLAGVIKTQYF | TGTGCCAGCAGTTTATTTGGGCTTGCGGGAGTGATAAAGACCCAGTACTTC
TRBJ2-3 | TRBV29-1 | - | - | CSGDGFTDTQYF | TGCAGCGGGGACGGATTCACAGATACGCAGTATTTT
TRBJ2-7 | TRBV5-1 | TRBD1 | many | CASSLDREHSYEQYF | TGCGCCAGCAGCCTGGACAGGGAACACTCCTACGAGCAGTACTTC
TRBJ1-1 | TRBV3-1 | - | many | CASRRTSLNTEAFF | TGTGCCAGCAGGCGAACCAGTTTGAACACTGAAGCTTTCTTT
TRBJ1-1 | TRBV28 | - | few | CASSPRTADTEAFF | TGTGCCAGCAGTCCAAGGACAGCGGACACTGAAGCTTTCTTT